A single sample gave rise to the 12 T cell receptor beta chains below, sequenced in a study of blood T cell repertoires in COVID-19. Clones were read by immunoSEQ multiplex PCR, and TCRdb kept only the in-frame ones, dropping some. The profile covers hundreds of thousands of clones, with about 90% appearing a single time and roughly 2.9% taken by the ten largest. The sequencing input was PBMCs or T cells enriched from blood (not recorded which). These receptors originate from a woman aged 45 to 65 who had been exposed to COVID-19.

The chain is built from TRBV7-9 and TRBJ2-7, with TRBD2 matching over 7 bases. Germline assignment: CDR1 SEHNR and CDR2 FQNEAQ (reference sequence). The CDR3 runs to 15 residues. V gave up 4 bases and J gave up 6 bases; unmatched junction bases: 12. The CDR3 spells CASSSTGTMRAEQYF. CDR3 nucleotides: TGTGCCAGCAGCTCCACCGGGACTATGCGTGCCGAGCAGTACTTC. Together with reference TRBV7-9 and TRBJ2-7, the CDR3 gives the full variable domain: DTGVSQNPRHKITKRGQNVTFRCDPISEHNRLYWYRQTLGQGPEFLTYFQNEAQLEKSRLLSDRFSAERPKGSFSTLEIQRTEQGDSAMYLCASSSTGTMRAEQYFGPGTRLTVT.

This clone was seen a few times. The chain links TRBV4-1 to TRBJ1-5, with 7 bases matching TRBD1. This CDR3 spans 14 amino acids. After removal of 4 bases from V and 4 bases from J, the junction contained 4 bases not matched to a gene. Germline lookup yields CDR1 MGHRA and CDR2 YSYEKL. The chain's CDR3 is CASSLPGGNQPQHF. The DNA for the CDR3 is TGCGCCAGCAGCCTTCCAGGGGGGAATCAGCCCCAGCATTTT.

The count of this clone is one. The chain is built from TRBV7-9 and TRBJ2-1; 10 nucleotides align to TRBD2. The length of the CDR3 is 16 residues. Unmatched junction bases numbered 10, after V lost 6 bases and J lost 5 bases. Germline V gives CDR1 SEHNR, CDR2 FQNEAQ (reference sequence). CDR3 in DNA: TGTGCCAGCAGACTCCAGCGGGGGGGCCGGAACAATGAGCAGTTCTTC. Residues: CASRLQRGGRNNEQFF.

V and J are TRBV28 and TRBJ1-5, with 8 bases fitting TRBD1. Germline CDR1 reads MDHEN; CDR2 reads SYDVKM. The CDR3 is 15 amino acids. After removal of 5 bases from V and 4 bases from J, the junction contained 7 bases not matched to a gene. The CDR3 DNA follows: TGTGCCAGCAGTCCCTCGGACAGGGCGAATCAGCCCCAGCATTTT. This sequence encodes CASSPSDRANQPQHF.

CDR3: CASSFNGGSNYGYTF. The DNA for the CDR3 is TGTGCCAGCAGTTTTAACGGCGGATCTAACTATGGCTACACCTTC. The rearrangement links TRBV28 to TRBJ1-2; D not resolved. Germline values: CDR1 MDHEN, CDR2 SYDVKM. The CDR3 length is 15 residues. Between the trimmed V and J ends, which lost 3 bases and 0 bases, there was a span of 11 bases.

This rearrangement joins TRBV4-1 to TRBJ2-1, with TRBD1 as a possible D gene (6 bases). The CDR3 runs to 18 residues. Trimming removed 4 bases at V and 0 bases at J, with 19 bases between. The V gene's germline CDR1 is MGHRA and CDR2 YSYEKL. CDR3 coding DNA: TGCGCCAGCAGCCGAGAACTTAGGACGGACAGCTCCTACAATGAGCAGTTCTTC. Protein sequence: CASSRELRTDSSYNEQFF.

V gene TRBV4-1 combines with J gene TRBJ1-1, with D hard to call. From germline, CDR1 is MGHRA and CDR2 YSYEKL. Trimming removed 1 base at V and 0 bases at J, with 15 bases between. CDR3 length: 17 residues. The CDR3 reads CASSQALGGVLNTEAFF. The CDR3, as DNA: TGCGCCAGCAGCCAAGCCCTTGGCGGAGTCCTGAACACTGAAGCTTTCTTT.

The sample holds one count of this clone. The genes are TRBV28 and TRBJ1-1, with D perhaps matching TRBD1 (5 bases). The CDR3 runs to 12 residues. V was trimmed by 5 bases and J by 6 bases, leaving 10 bases between them. Germline V CDR1 and CDR2: MDHEN, SYDVKM. The CDR3 sequence is CASSEGRAEAFF. The CDR3 region has the DNA TGTGCCAGCAGTGAGGGGAGGGCTGAAGCTTTCTTT. Looking up the rest from reference TRBV28 and TRBJ1-1 gives the full variable domain: DVKVTQSSRYLVKRTGEKVFLECVQDMDHENMFWYRQDPGLGLRLIYFSYDVKMKEKGDIPEGYSVSREKKERFSLILESASTNQTSMYLCASSEGRAEAFFGQGTRLTVV.

The chain is built from TRBV6-5 and TRBJ2-1, with TRBD1 identical over 7 bases. CDR1 and CDR2 from the germline V gene are MNHEY and SVGAGI. V lost 2 bases and J lost 4; bases outside the gene matches: 2. This CDR3 region has 14 residues. The DNA for the CDR3 is TGTGCCAGCAGTTACGGGGACAGTTACAATGAGCAGTTCTTC. It yields the protein CASSYGDSYNEQFF.

The chain carries TRBV27 and TRBJ2-1; TRBD2 matches at 11 bases. V trimming: 7 bases; J trimming: 9 bases; junction bases outside the gene matches: 5. Germline lookup yields CDR1 MNHEY and CDR2 SMNVEV (reference sequence). This CDR3 comprises 13 residues. DNA for the CDR3: TGTGCCAGCAAACTAGCGGGGGTAGCTGAGCAGTTCTTC. Translating it yields CASKLAGVAEQFF.

This sequence joins TRBV2 and TRBJ2-1, with TRBD1 identical over 8 bases. This CDR3 has 17 amino acids. The germline V gene encodes CDR1 SNHLY and CDR2 FYNNEI. V lost 2 bases and J lost 2; bases outside the gene matches: 8. DNA for the CDR3: TGTGCCAGCAGTGAATTATCAGGACAGGGAGCCTACAATGAGCAGTTCTTC. Translated: CASSELSGQGAYNEQFF.

V is TRBV7-9 and J is TRBJ2-3, with 8 bases matching TRBD1. CDR1 SEHNR and CDR2 FQNEAQ come from the germline V gene (reference sequence). This CDR3 is built from 15 residues. V was clipped by 0 bases and J by 3 bases; unmatched bases: 2. The CDR3, as DNA: TGTGCCAGCAGCTTAGCGAGGACAGGGACAGATACGCAGTATTTT. Its protein product is CASSLARTGTDTQYF.